This TCR beta chain was captured by sequencing in a study of cytomegalovirus exposure and HLA in healthy donors. Study in general: Assignment to the Caucasian-associated ancestry cluster applied to approximately 80% of the 350 to 500 genotyped donors.

PCR used 60 Vbeta primers and 13 Jbeta primers. The repertoire was sequenced with immunoSEQ multiplex PCR; TCRdb's copy has only in-frame clones and lacks some. This sample carries fewer than 150,000 clones, approximately 80% of them seen once, and the ten largest clones take around 3.9%. Notes on the study in general: Accounts indicate the classifier identified cytomegalovirus status with strong specificity and sensitivity. Reportedly, a later analysis found an Asian-associated ancestry cluster had fewer N-insertions than the approximately 700-donor mean. Associated with cytomegalovirus, according to the listing, were 150 to 200 TCR beta chains.

Germline V lookup: CDR1 SGHTA, CDR2 FQGNSA. The CDR3 spans 15 residues. V lost 3 bases, J lost 2 bases, and 11 bases lay in between. Comments on this clone: Its specificity is not known.

This rearrangement joins TRBV7-2 to TRBJ2-1, with D perhaps TRBD2 (5 bases). The clonotype was recovered from a human donor in good health. Source material: PBMCs. CDR3 in DNA: TGTGCCAGCAGCTTTGAGAGCGGAGCCTACAATGAGCAGTTCTTC. Translation gives CASSFESGAYNEQFF.